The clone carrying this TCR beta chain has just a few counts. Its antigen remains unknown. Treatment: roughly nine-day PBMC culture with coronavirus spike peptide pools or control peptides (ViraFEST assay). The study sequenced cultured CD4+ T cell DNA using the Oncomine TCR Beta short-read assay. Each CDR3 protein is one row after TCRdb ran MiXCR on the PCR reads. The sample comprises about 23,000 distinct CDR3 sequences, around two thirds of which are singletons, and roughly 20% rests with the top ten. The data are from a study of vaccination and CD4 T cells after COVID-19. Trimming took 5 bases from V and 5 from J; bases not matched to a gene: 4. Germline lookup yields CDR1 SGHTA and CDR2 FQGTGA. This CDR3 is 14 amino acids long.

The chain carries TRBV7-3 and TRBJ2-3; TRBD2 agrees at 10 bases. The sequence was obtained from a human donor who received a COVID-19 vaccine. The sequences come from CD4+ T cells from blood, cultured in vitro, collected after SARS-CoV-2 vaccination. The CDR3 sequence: CASSQRGGIDTQYF. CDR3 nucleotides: TGTGCCAGCAGCCAGCGGGGGGGCATAGATACGCAGTATTTT.